One T cell receptor beta chain is described in this entry. These data are taken from a study of blood T cell repertoires in COVID-19. Study as a whole: Acute and convalescent COVID-19 samples came from the United States, Italy and Spain.

This CDR3 has 17 residues. Germline V gives CDR1 SGHTA, CDR2 FQGNSA. The junction had 11 bases not matched to a gene; V was cut back by 1 base and J by 7 bases. Assay: immunoSEQ multiplex PCR; the TCRdb copy retains only in-frame clones and omits some. The repertoire holds 200,000 to 250,000 clones, with about four fifths as singletons. V and J are TRBV7-2 and TRBJ2-5, with TRBD2 identical over 11 bases. This clonotype was sampled from a man aged 45-65 years with acute or convalescent COVID-19. Sequenced material: peripheral blood. The CDR3 DNA sequence: TGTGCCAGCAGCTTAGGGATCCTAGCGGGGGGTACTGGGACCCAGTACTTC. Its translation is CASSLGILAGGTGTQYF.